This T cell receptor beta chain was retrieved from a study of Ad26.COV2.S vaccination and SARS-CoV-2 variants listed by TCRdb under 2021. Notes on the research overall: Donors in the vaccine arm were drawn from COV1001, a phase I-IIa trial of Ad26.COV2.S in healthy adults that was multicentre, randomized, double-blind and placebo-controlled. Trial participants were randomized into five groups of five, in which low-dose or high-dose Ad26.COV2.S was given once or twice, or placebo was given on both occasions. The TCR-sequenced set comprised around 30 samples: some 19 Ad26.COV2.S vaccine recipients, 5 placebo recipients and 8 SARS-CoV-2 convalescent individuals. Dosing of Ad26.COV2.S was intramuscular, at either 5x10^10 or 1x10^11 viral particles, delivered as one shot or as two shots spaced 56 days apart. TCRbeta repertoire sequencing was used to assess the specificity and breadth of SARS-CoV-2-reactive T cell receptors after Ad26.COV2.S vaccination. Investigators did not know the trial group allocation while performing experiments and assessing outcomes. What the study reported, not specific to this receptor: Comparing responses between vaccine doses or regimens was not something the study was powered to do. Substantial breadth of spike-specific CD8+ and CD4+ T cell responses was reported after vaccination. Vaccine and placebo recipients had similar non-spike TCR breadth, a finding consistent with the vaccine containing only spike. According to the authors, total T cell responses may have been underestimated by the TCR breadth and depth analyses. Spike-specific TCR breadth was higher in Ad26.COV2.S recipients than in placebo recipients (P = 0.0014).

The immunoSEQ Assay was the method used to sequence TCRbeta CDR3 regions. After extraction, genomic DNA underwent amplification by bias-controlled multiplex PCR, followed by high-throughput sequencing. The paper's processing steps were these. To quantify the absolute abundance of every unique TCRbeta CDR3 region, sequences were collapsed and filtered. T cell fraction was estimated by normalizing TCRbeta template counts to usable DNA, which was measured by amplifying reference genes present in all nucleated cells. Repertoire TCRs were annotated as SARS-CoV-2-specific when V gene, CDR3 amino acid sequence and J gene were exactly matched to a known reactive TCR set. The reference SARS-CoV-2 TCR set was derived from MIRA and filtered for enrichment in COVID-19-positive ImmuneCODE repertoires, a step that removed public or cross-reactive TCRs. Using the MIRA antigens, annotated TCRs were further analysed by specific ORF or by position within an ORF. Breadth was defined as the number of annotated unique rearrangements divided by the total number of unique productive rearrangements, and depth was defined as the summed frequency of the annotated unique rearrangements. Two-sided Wilcoxon rank-sum tests were applied when comparing TCR breadth between groups. TCRdb obtained this table from immuneACCESS and retained in-frame rearrangements with V and J assigned. These tables miss some clones; where compared with another copy, unresolved V genes account for less than half of the shortfall, and the remainder is unexplained. The V and J calls and the clone size are those of that table, but D and trimming were determined from the DNA. A total of 400,000 or so clones appear in this sample, approximately 86% of them only once. The ten largest clones capture 3% to 3.5% of the sample.

This specimen's treatment or condition label, per the study, means: approximately 18 received Ad26.COV2.S at low or high dose, single or two shots; about 5 received placebo; per-sample allocation not given. For vaccine and placebo recipients, the sequenced repertoires came from samples collected on day 63 after the first injection. Between 29 July and 7 August 2020, Cohort 1b enrolled approximately 26 adults aged 18-55 years at one site in Boston, USA. Ad26.COV2.S was a replication-incompetent adenovirus type 26 vector that expressed a prefusion-stabilized SARS-CoV-2 spike protein derived from the original Wuhan strain. About this clone itself: Its cognate antigen has yet to be identified. Per-nucleotide qualities are absent, and no much larger clonotype sits a single base away.

V and J lose 1 base and 0 bases, and a span of 13 bases separates them. The CDR3, from cysteine to phenylalanine, totals 18 residues. Only the CDR3 region is kept as DNA, spanning 54 bases read in frame from base 1. The germline V gene yields LGHNA for CDR1 and YSLEER for CDR2. Recombination linked TRBV4-3 to TRBJ1-6; a confident D gene designation cannot be given. The specimen was peripheral blood, collected in a trial of Ad26.COV2.S vaccine versus placebo. This sequence was found in a person aged 18-60 years who received the Ad26.COV2.S COVID-19 vaccine or a placebo. The sequenced DNA is TGCGCCAGCAGCCAAGCTGGCGGGTATAGCTCCTATAATTCACCCCTCCACTTT. This translates into CASSQAGGYSSYNSPLHF.